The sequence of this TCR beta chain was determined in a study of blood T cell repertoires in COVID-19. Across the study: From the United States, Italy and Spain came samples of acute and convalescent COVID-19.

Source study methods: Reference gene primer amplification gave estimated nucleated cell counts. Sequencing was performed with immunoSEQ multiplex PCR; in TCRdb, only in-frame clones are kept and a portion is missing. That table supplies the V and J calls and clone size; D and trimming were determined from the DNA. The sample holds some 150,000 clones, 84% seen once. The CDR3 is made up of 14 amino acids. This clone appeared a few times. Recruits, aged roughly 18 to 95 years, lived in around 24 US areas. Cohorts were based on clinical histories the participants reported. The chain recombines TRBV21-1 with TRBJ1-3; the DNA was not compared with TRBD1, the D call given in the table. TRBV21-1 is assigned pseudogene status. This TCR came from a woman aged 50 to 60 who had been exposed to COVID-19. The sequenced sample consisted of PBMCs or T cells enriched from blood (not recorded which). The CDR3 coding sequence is TGTGCCAGCATCGGGACAGCCTCTGGAAACACCATATATTTT. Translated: CASIGTASGNTIYF.